Described below is a single T cell receptor beta chain sequence and its context. The data were obtained in a study of CD8+ T cells in alopecia areata. Treatment indicated: oral pan-JAK inhibitor, 5-10 mg twice daily. This CDR3 spans 14 amino acids. V lost 4 bases and J lost 0, with 7 bases in between. CDR1 SGDLS and CDR2 YYNGEE come from the germline V gene. Sequencing used cDNA as its template, made by extracting RNA and reverse transcribing it. Clones were sequenced by immunoSEQ multiplex PCR, and TCRdb holds only the in-frame ones, with some missing. The sample includes 90,000 to 150,000 clones, approximately 59% seen only once; the top ten take around 30%.

This clonotype originated in a human donor with alopecia areata. The rearrangement links TRBV9 to TRBJ1-4; D call uncertain. The sample here was CD8+ T cells sorted from blood, taken at week 4, from a patient treated with tofacitinib. The CDR3 is CASSNGTTNEKLFF. CDR3 in DNA: TGTGCCAGCAGCAATGGGACAACTAATGAAAAACTGTTTTTT.